Below are 17 T cell receptor beta chains sequenced from a single sample in a study of lymphopenia after photon versus proton radiotherapy. The data were produced by immunoSEQ multiplex PCR, yet TCRdb's version contains in-frame clones alone and is incomplete. The sample shows fewer than 65,000 clones, more than 75% of them seen only once. The source material was peripheral blood, sampled from a patient treated with photon-based radiotherapy. These receptor sequences come from a man aged 35-49 years with gastric cancer.

The chain is built from TRBV18 and TRBJ2-7; TRBD1 matches 8 bases. V lost 4 bases, J lost 7 bases, and 6 bases stayed unmatched. The CDR3 is 13 residues long. Germline loops: CDR1 KGHSH, CDR2 LQKENI. As DNA, the CDR3 is TGTGCCAGCTCACTGGACAGGGCTCGGGAGCAGTACTTC. This sequence encodes CASSLDRAREQYF.

The rearrangement uses TRBV6-5 and TRBJ1-1; 9 positions agree with TRBD1. The J segment lost 4 bases and the V segment lost 6 bases, leaving 3 bases of the junction unmatched. The CDR3 sequence is 13 residues long. Germline V lookup: CDR1 MNHEY, CDR2 SVGAGI. CDR3 protein: CASSGTGTTEAFF. In DNA form, the CDR3 reads TGTGCCAGCAGCGGGACAGGGACCACTGAAGCTTTCTTT.

This clone was counted a few times. The J gene is TRBJ1-6, the V gene TRBV6-5; 10 nucleotides align to TRBD1. With V trimmed by 5 bases and J by 9 bases, 7 bases remained unmatched. CDR1 and CDR2 (germline): MNHEY, SVGAGI. The length of the CDR3 is 15 residues. CDR3: CASSGDRGLGSPLHF. CDR3 bases: TGTGCCAGCAGTGGTGACAGGGGGCTCGGTTCACCCCTCCACTTT.

The rearrangement joins TRBV21-1 to TRBJ2-7; TRBD2, the table's D call, was not compared with the DNA. TRBV21-1 is an annotated pseudogene. The CDR3 runs to 19 residues. Here the CDR3 DNA reads TGTGCCAGCAGCAAAGTGGAAAAGCGGGGGGCCTTCAGCTCCTACGAGCAGTACTTC. It encodes CASSKVEKRGAFSSYEQYF.

This clone has a single count. The V and J genes are TRBV30 and TRBJ1-4; D is unclear. Germline V gene data show CDR1 as GTSNPN and CDR2 as SVGIG (reference sequence). V lost 0 bases, J lost 10 bases, and 6 bases lay in between. CDR3 length: 11 amino acids. The CDR3 DNA is TGTGCCTGGAGTGTACTTGGAAAACTGTTTTTT. Protein: CAWSVLGKLFF.

The chain recombines TRBV7-2 with TRBJ2-3; D possibly matches TRBD1 or TRBD2 (5 bases each). V lost 6 bases and J lost 1, with 20 bases in between. The CDR3 is 17 amino acids. Germline CDR1 reads SGHTA; CDR2 reads FQGNSA. DNA of the CDR3: TGTGCCAGCAGTAATCGACTCCCACTAGGGGGCACAGATACGCAGTATTTT. Protein: CASSNRLPLGGTDTQYF.

The count of this clone is one. The chain employs TRBV11-2 and TRBJ2-7, with 7 bases that match TRBD1. Trimming at V came to 5 bases and at J to 1 base, leaving 5 bases not matched to a gene. CDR1 is SGHAT and CDR2 is FQNNGV in the germline V gene. This CDR3 is built from 14 residues. The CDR3 reads CASSHSGGSYEQYF. The CDR3 DNA reads TGTGCCAGCAGCCACTCAGGGGGTTCCTACGAGCAGTACTTC.

This sequence joins TRBV5-4 and TRBJ2-7; D unclear. Looked up from germline, CDR1 is SGHNT and CDR2 is YYREEE (reference sequence). This CDR3 spans 13 amino acids. V lost 1 base, J lost 0 bases, and 5 bases lay in between. The CDR3 nucleotides are TGTGCCAGCAGCTTGAGGTACTCCTACGAGCAGTACTTC. This translates into CASSLRYSYEQYF.

The V gene is TRBV21-1, the J gene TRBJ2-7; no check of the table's D call, TRBD2, against the DNA was made. TRBV21-1 is listed as a pseudogene. The CDR3 has 14 residues. CDR3 amino acids: CASNSYWRQREQYF. Written as DNA, the CDR3 is TGTGCCAGCAACTCCTATTGGCGGCAACGCGAGCAGTACTTC.

The rearrangement joins TRBV5-6 to TRBJ1-3, with D maybe TRBD1 (5 bases). V was trimmed by 4 bases and J by 4 bases, leaving 12 bases between them. CDR3 length equals 14 residues. Germline V gives CDR1 SGHDT, CDR2 YYEEEE. CDR3 residues: CASSQTGEGNTIYF. The CDR3 DNA follows: TGTGCCAGCAGCCAAACGGGGGAGGGAAACACCATATATTTT.

V usage is TRBV9 and J usage is TRBJ1-6; TRBD1 matches 10 bases. CDR3 size: 15 residues. V lost 2 bases, J lost 8 bases, and 4 bases stayed unmatched. The germline V gene has CDR1 SGDLS and CDR2 YYNGEE. DNA for the CDR3: TGTGCCAGCAGCGTTGGCGGGACAGGGGATTCACCCCTCCACTTT. This sequence encodes CASSVGGTGDSPLHF.

A few counts support this clone. The rearrangement uses TRBV4-1 and TRBJ2-2, with TRBD1 as a possible D gene (5 bases). This CDR3 region has 17 residues. Germline V gene lookup returns CDR1 MGHRA and CDR2 YSYEKL. The germline V and J ends were trimmed by 2 bases and 0 bases, with 13 bases remaining between them. The chain's CDR3 is CASSQRSTVSNTGELFF. The CDR3 DNA sequence: TGCGCCAGCAGCCAACGATCGACAGTCTCGAACACCGGGGAGCTGTTTTTT.

The chain has TRBV6-5 and TRBJ1-4, with 8 positions matching TRBD1. The CDR3 has 14 residues. Germline V gene data show CDR1 as MNHEY and CDR2 as SVGAGI. The junction had 4 bases not matched to a gene; V was cut back by 6 bases and J by 4 bases. CDR3: CASSRGRVNEKLFF. DNA for the CDR3: TGTGCCAGCAGCAGGGGGCGGGTTAATGAAAAACTGTTTTTT.

The chain employs TRBV9 and TRBJ2-1, with 8 bases aligning to TRBD2. CDR3 length: 15 residues. V lost 4 bases and J lost 8; bases outside the gene matches: 11. Per the germline V gene, CDR1 is SGDLS and CDR2 is YYNGEE. The CDR3 here is CASSKGGGRSDEQFF. CDR3 nucleotides: TGTGCCAGCAGCAAAGGCGGGGGGCGGAGCGATGAGCAGTTCTTC.

The rearrangement joins TRBV6-5 to TRBJ1-4; possible D gene TRBD1, 6 bases. The V gene lost 2 bases and the J gene lost 11 bases, with 12 bases spanning the gap. The CDR3 has 13 amino acids. CDR1 and CDR2 from the germline V gene are MNHEY and SVGAGI. CDR3 DNA sequence: TGTGCCAGCAGTTACGACGGGGGGCAGAAACTGTTTTTT. Protein product: CASSYDGGQKLFF.

The V call is TRBV4-1, the J call TRBJ1-4, with a tentative D call TRBD1 (6 bases). Trimming took off 0 bases at V and 7 bases at J, with 9 bases between the two ends. The CDR3 covers 14 residues. Germline CDR1 is MGHRA and CDR2 is YSYEKL. CDR3 loop: CASSQEGGFEKLFF. The CDR3 nucleotides read TGCGCCAGCAGCCAAGAAGGGGGTTTTGAAAAACTGTTTTTT.

The gene calls are TRBV9 and TRBJ1-4; tentatively, D is TRBD1 (5 bases). V gave up 3 bases and J gave up 5 bases, with 11 bases separating them. CDR1 is SGDLS, CDR2 YYNGEE, per germline. The CDR3 length is 14 residues. The chain's CDR3 is CASSATAYNEKLFF. In nucleotides, the CDR3 is TGTGCCAGCAGCGCGACAGCATACAATGAAAAACTGTTTTTT.